These T cell receptor beta chains were read from a single sample in a study of beta chain features in type 1 diabetes. Assay: immunoSEQ multiplex PCR; the TCRdb copy retains only in-frame clones and omits some. Of about 200,000 clones listed, roughly a tenth are singletons. Sequencing used central memory CD4+ T cells from blood. Receptor source: a young man in good health. Each CDR3 is given with its conserved first and last residue. A D gene is named only where the DNA matches it firmly. Some rows have no size entry. The others give once, few or many, or a class for an expanded clone.

v_call	d_call	j_call	clone_size	cdr3_nt	cdr3_aa
TRBV29-1	TRBD1	TRBJ1-2	many	TGCAGCGTTACAACAGGGGACCGCTATGGCTACACCTTC	CSVTTGDRYGYTF
TRBV6-5	NA	TRBJ1-4	NA	TGTGCCAGCAGTTCGCTAAAGGGGAAGGGTCATGAAAAACTGTTTTTT	CASSSLKGKGHEKLFF
TRBV7-9	NA	TRBJ1-2	many	TGTGCCAGCGGGATCGTCGGGGGGTCAGGCGGCTACACCTTC	CASGIVGGSGGYTF
TRBV10-3	NA	TRBJ2-5	many	TGTGCCATCAGGGACAACCAAGAGACCCAGTACTTC	CAIRDNQETQYF
TRBV5-4	NA	TRBJ1-4	NA	TGTGCCAGCAGCTCCTCTCCTGTTAATGAAAAACTGTTTTTT	CASSSSPVNEKLFF
TRBV4-2	NA	TRBJ1-4	NA	TGTGCCAGCAGCCAAGATTGGGGTGAAAAACTGTTTTTT	CASSQDWGEKLFF
TRBV9	TRBD1	TRBJ1-2	few	TGTGCCAGCAGCCCCGGGACAGGGGAAGCCTACACCTTC	CASSPGTGEAYTF
TRBV28	NA	TRBJ2-7	NA	TGTGCCAGCAGTTTACGGCCGGACTCCTACGAGCAGTACTTC	CASSLRPDSYEQYF
TRBV30	TRBD1	TRBJ2-3	few	TGTGCCGGGACGGGGACAGGGGGCACAGATACGCAGTATTTT	CAGTGTGGTDTQYF
TRBV29-1	TRBD2	TRBJ2-3	NA	TGCAGCGTTGTGGGGGTGACTAGCGGGAGAGCAGATACGCAGTATTTT	CSVVGVTSGRADTQYF
TRBV7-2	NA	TRBJ2-5	few	TGTGCCAGCAGCTTAAGTTCGGGGGTCCAAGAGACCCAGTACTTC	CASSLSSGVQETQYF
TRBV11-2	NA	TRBJ2-1	NA	TGTGCCAGCAGCTTAGATCCGGGACTCAACAATGAGCAGTTCTTC	CASSLDPGLNNEQFF
TRBV10-3	TRBD2	TRBJ2-5	few	TGTGCCATCAGTGTAGTGGCGGGAGGGCCCGGAGAGACCCAGTACTTC	CAISVVAGGPGETQYF
TRBV29-1	NA	TRBJ1-5	few	TGCAGCGTAGCGCACAGCACCGATCAGCCCCAGCATTTT	CSVAHSTDQPQHF
TRBV30	NA	TRBJ1-5	many	TGTGCCTGGAGTGAACAGGGCAATCAGCCCCAGCATTTT	CAWSEQGNQPQHF
TRBV2	TRBD1	TRBJ2-2	NA	TGTGCCAGCAGTGGAACAGGGGGCGGTGGCGGGGAGCTGTTTTTT	CASSGTGGGGGELFF
TRBV23-1	NA	TRBJ2-7	few	TGCGCCCCTACCGGGCGGTTCTCCTACGAGCAGTACTTC	CAPTGRFSYEQYF
TRBV29-1	NA	TRBJ2-3	few	TGCAGCGTTGGGGGGGACCCCATTCCGTATTTT	CSVGGDPIPYF
TRBV12-5	TRBD1	TRBJ2-1	NA	TGTGCTAGTGGCGCCACAGGGGGCTCCTACAATGAGCAGTTCTTC	CASGATGGSYNEQFF
TRBV4-2	NA	TRBJ1-1	few	TGTGCCAGCAGCCAACTCCGGGACGGCACTGAAGCTTTCTTT	CASSQLRDGTEAFF
TRBV28	NA	TRBJ2-3	few	TGTGCCAGCAAGAGGGGTCTGAGCACAGATACGCAGTATTTT	CASKRGLSTDTQYF
TRBV5-8	NA	TRBJ2-7	few	TGTGCCAGCAGCTTGGAGTGGGAAGGGGAGCAGTACTTC	CASSLEWEGEQYF
TRBV7-2	TRBD1	TRBJ1-2	NA	TGTGCCAGCAGCTTGGACAGGGGGAATGGCTACACCTTC	CASSLDRGNGYTF
TRBV18	TRBD1	TRBJ2-2	few	TGTGCCAGCTCACCTCCGGACAGGTTGAACACCGGGGAGCTGTTTTTT	CASSPPDRLNTGELFF
TRBV2	TRBD1	TRBJ1-2	NA	TGTGCCAGCAGGGGACAGCGCGACTATGGCTACACCTTC	CASRGQRDYGYTF
TRBV28	NA	TRBJ2-7	few	TGTGCCAGCAGTTTGGGATCAGCTTACGAGCAGTACTTC	CASSLGSAYEQYF
TRBV9	NA	TRBJ1-4	NA	TGTGCCAGCAGCGTAACCGAGGGTGCAACTAATGAAAAACTGTTTTTT	CASSVTEGATNEKLFF
TRBV6-1	NA	TRBJ2-3	many	TGTGCCAGCAGTGAAGACCGCGATACGCAGTATTTT	CASSEDRDTQYF
TRBV10-3	NA	TRBJ2-5	few	TGTGCCATCAGTCCTCAGGGACCAACCCGCCAAGAGACCCAGTACTTC	CAISPQGPTRQETQYF
TRBV7-3	TRBD2	TRBJ2-1	few	TGTGCCAGCAGCCGAGGGGAGGGCAATGAGCAGTTCTTC	CASSRGEGNEQFF
TRBV28	TRBD2	TRBJ2-3	few	TGTGCCAGCAGTTTAGGACTAGCGGGAGTAACAGATACGCAGTATTTT	CASSLGLAGVTDTQYF
TRBV18	TRBD1	TRBJ2-3	NA	TGTGCCAGCGCCTCGGGACAGCTCACAGATACGCAGTATTTT	CASASGQLTDTQYF
TRBV6-5	NA	TRBJ1-2	few	TGTGCCAGCAGCACCGGCTATGGCTACACCTTC	CASSTGYGYTF
TRBV30	NA	TRBJ1-5	few	TGTGCCTGGAGATTGGGGGGGCCTCGCAATCAGCCCCAGCATTTT	CAWRLGGPRNQPQHF
TRBV30	TRBD2	TRBJ2-7	NA	TGTGCCTGGAGTCCGACTAGCGGGAGATACGAGCAGTACTTC	CAWSPTSGRYEQYF
TRBV9	NA	TRBJ2-2	many	TGTGCCAGCAGCGCAAGGGGACCCAGCACCGGGGAGCTGTTTTTT	CASSARGPSTGELFF
TRBV28	NA	TRBJ1-2	many	TGTGCCAGCGACCCCGAAACAGGGCGGAGTGGCTACACCTTC	CASDPETGRSGYTF
TRBV18	NA	TRBJ2-5	few	TGTGCCAGCTCATCCCAAGAGACCCAGTACTTC	CASSSQETQYF
TRBV7-2	TRBD1	TRBJ1-1	many	TGTGCCAGCAGCGTAAGACAGGGGGCTATTTTAGACACTGAAGCTTTCTTT	CASSVRQGAILDTEAFF
TRBV5-1	TRBD1	TRBJ1-5	NA	TGCGCCAGCAGCTCGACCGGGACAGAGAATCAGCCCCAGCATTTT	CASSSTGTENQPQHF
TRBV2	TRBD2	TRBJ2-5	NA	TGTGCCAGCATGAGGACTAGCAGCCAAGAGACCCAGTACTTC	CASMRTSSQETQYF
TRBV7-9	NA	TRBJ1-2	few	TGTGCCAGCACACCAAACTATGGCTACACCTTC	CASTPNYGYTF